This T cell receptor (beta chain) was retrieved from a study of cytomegalovirus exposure and HLA in healthy donors. PCR was performed using 60 Vbeta and 13 Jbeta primers. Generated by immunoSEQ multiplex PCR, the TCRdb table keeps only in-frame clones and is missing some. The sample comprises under 200,000 clones, around 72% of which are singletons, and approximately 6.8% rests with the top ten. Germline lookup yields CDR1 MDHEN and CDR2 SYDVKM. This CDR3 has 13 amino acids. The V and J ends lost 4 bases and 5 bases respectively, with 9 bases between them. The source of this sequence is a woman aged 40 to 50 in good health and CMV-seropositive. The rearrangement links TRBV28 to TRBJ2-4, with D tentatively TRBD2 (6 bases). Sequencing was performed on PBMCs. The CDR3: CASSSSGENIQYF. The CDR3 DNA sequence: TGTGCCAGCAGTTCGTCGGGGGAAAACATTCAGTACTTC.